This paragraph covers one TCR beta chain sequence. Its antigen remains unidentified. These data belong to a study of blood T cell dynamics during melanoma immunotherapy. Study-level findings and limits: Disease-control patients' PBMC repertoires became either more clonal or more diverse at W3.

Each bulk PBMC sample had about 350 ng DNA loaded. TCRdb keeps only in-frame clones here, not all; method: immunoSEQ multiplex PCR. The sample holds 16,000 or so clones; roughly 92% are singletons and the top ten take less than 2%. The time point: pre-treatment baseline. Disease control meant complete response, partial response or stable disease at 12 weeks. Prior systemic cancer therapy, immunosuppressant use and other active malignancies excluded patients. The CDR3 extends over 13 amino acids. V dropped 5 bases and J dropped 6; count of bases not matched to a gene: 6. From germline, CDR1 is KGHSH and CDR2 LQKENI.

The sample was blood, taken from a patient treated with checkpoint blockade. The origin of this receptor is a human donor with melanoma. The chain is built from TRBV18 and TRBJ1-1; TRBD1 agrees at 7 bases. CDR3 region: CASSETGVAEAFF. CDR3 sequence (DNA): TGTGCCAGCTCAGAAACAGGGGTGGCTGAAGCTTTCTTT.